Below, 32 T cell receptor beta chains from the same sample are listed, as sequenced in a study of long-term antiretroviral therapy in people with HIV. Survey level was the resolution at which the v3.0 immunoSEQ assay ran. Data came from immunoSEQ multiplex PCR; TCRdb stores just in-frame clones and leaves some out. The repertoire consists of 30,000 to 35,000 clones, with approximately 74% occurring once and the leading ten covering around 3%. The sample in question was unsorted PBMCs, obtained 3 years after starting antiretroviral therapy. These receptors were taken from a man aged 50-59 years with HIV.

CDR3 sequence reads: CASSSGAANYGYTF. For the CDR3, the DNA is TGTGCCAGCAGCTCCGGGGCAGCTAACTATGGCTACACCTTC. The chain carries TRBV7-9 and TRBJ1-2; weak D call: TRBD1 (5 bases). The CDR3 contains 14 residues. The germline V gene encodes CDR1 SEHNR and CDR2 FQNEAQ (reference sequence). Trimming shortened V by 4 bases and J by 0 bases, and 9 bases separated the two germline ends.

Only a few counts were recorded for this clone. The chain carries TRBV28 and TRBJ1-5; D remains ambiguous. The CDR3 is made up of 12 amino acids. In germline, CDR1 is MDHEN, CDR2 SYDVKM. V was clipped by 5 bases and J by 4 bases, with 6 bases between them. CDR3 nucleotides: TGTGCCAGCAGTCTAAATAATCAGCCCCAGCATTTT. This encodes CASSLNNQPQHF.

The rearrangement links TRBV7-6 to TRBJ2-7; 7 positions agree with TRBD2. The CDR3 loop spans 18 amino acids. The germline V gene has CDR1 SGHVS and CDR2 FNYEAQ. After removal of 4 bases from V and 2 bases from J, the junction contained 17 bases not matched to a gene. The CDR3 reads CASSSLEAWREGTYEQYF. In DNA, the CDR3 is TGTGCCAGCAGCTCCCTTGAGGCCTGGAGGGAGGGGACCTACGAGCAGTACTTC. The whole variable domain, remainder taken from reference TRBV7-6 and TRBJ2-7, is GAGVSQSPRYKVTKRGQDVALRCDPISGHVSLYWYRQALGQGPEFLTYFNYEAQQDKSGLPNDRFSAERPEGSISTLTIQRTEQRDSAMYRCASSSLEAWREGTYEQYFGPGTRLTVT.

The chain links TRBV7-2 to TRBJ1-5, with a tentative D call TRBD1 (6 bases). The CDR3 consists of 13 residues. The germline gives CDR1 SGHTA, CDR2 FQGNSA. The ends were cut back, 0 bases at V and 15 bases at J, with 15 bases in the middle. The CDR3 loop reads CASSLAYEDRWHF. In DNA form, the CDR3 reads TGTGCCAGCAGCTTAGCATACGAGGACAGATGGCATTTT. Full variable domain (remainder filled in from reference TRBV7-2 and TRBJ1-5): GAGVSQSPSNKVTEKGKDVELRCDPISGHTALYWYRQSLGQGLEFLIYFQGNSAPDKSGLPSDRFSAERTGGSVSTLTIQRTQQEDSAVYLCASSLAYEDRWHFGDGTRLSIL.

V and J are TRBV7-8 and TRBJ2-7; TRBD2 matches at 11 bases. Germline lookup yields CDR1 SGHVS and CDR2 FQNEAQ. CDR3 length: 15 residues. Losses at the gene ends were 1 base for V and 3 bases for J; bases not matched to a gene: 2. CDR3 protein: CASSLVSGRGYEQYF. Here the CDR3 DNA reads TGTGCCAGCAGCTTAGTTAGCGGGAGGGGCTACGAGCAGTACTTC.

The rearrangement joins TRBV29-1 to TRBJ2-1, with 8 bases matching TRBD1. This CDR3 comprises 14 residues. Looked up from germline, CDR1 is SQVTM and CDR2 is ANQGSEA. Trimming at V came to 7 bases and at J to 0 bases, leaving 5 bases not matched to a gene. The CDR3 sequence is CSEDRASSYNEQFF. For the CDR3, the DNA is TGCAGCGAGGACAGGGCAAGCTCCTACAATGAGCAGTTCTTC.

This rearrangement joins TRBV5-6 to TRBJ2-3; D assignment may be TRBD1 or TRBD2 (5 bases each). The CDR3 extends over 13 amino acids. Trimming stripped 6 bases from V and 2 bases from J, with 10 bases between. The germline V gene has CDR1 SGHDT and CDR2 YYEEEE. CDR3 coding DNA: TGTGCCAGCAACTGGGACGACACAGATACGCAGTATTTT. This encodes CASNWDDTDTQYF.

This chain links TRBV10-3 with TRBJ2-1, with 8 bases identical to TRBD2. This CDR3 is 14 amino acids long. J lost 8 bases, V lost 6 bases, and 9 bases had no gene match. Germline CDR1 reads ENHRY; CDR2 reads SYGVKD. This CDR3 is CAIRASGQGYEQFF. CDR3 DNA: TGTGCCATCAGGGCTAGCGGGCAGGGGTATGAGCAGTTCTTC.

CDR3: CASSRTDYEQYF. CDR3 DNA sequence: TGCGCCAGCAGCAGGACGGACTACGAGCAGTACTTC. The chain combines TRBV10-2 with TRBJ2-7; D is undetermined. Germline V gives CDR1 WSHSY, CDR2 SAAADI. The germline V and J ends were trimmed by 6 bases and 3 bases, with 9 bases remaining between them. The CDR3 loop spans 12 amino acids.

The chain's CDR3 is CASSLNGANGYTF. The CDR3 region has the DNA TGTGCCAGCAGTTTAAATGGGGCAAATGGCTACACCTTC. The rearrangement uses TRBV27 and TRBJ1-2, with D perhaps TRBD1 (5 bases). The CDR3 length is 13 residues. The germline V gene encodes CDR1 MNHEY and CDR2 SMNVEV (reference sequence). V was trimmed by 2 bases and J by 6 bases, leaving 10 bases between them.

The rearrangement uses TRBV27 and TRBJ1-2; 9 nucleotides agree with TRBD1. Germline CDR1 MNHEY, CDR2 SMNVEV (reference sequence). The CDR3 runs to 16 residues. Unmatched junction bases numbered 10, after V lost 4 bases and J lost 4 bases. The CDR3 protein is CASSYAGQGGTYGYTF. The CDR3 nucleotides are TGTGCCAGCAGTTACGCGGGACAGGGAGGGACCTATGGCTACACCTTC.

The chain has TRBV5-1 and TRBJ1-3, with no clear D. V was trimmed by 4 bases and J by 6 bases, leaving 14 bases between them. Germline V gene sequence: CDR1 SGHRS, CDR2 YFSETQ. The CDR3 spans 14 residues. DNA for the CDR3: TGCGCCAGCAGCCCCGGAGGAATGGAAAACACCATATATTTT. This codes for CASSPGGMENTIYF.

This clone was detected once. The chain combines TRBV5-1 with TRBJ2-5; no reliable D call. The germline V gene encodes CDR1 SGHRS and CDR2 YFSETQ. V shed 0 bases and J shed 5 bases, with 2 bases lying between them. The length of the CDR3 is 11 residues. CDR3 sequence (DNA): TGCGCCAGCAGCTTGGATGAGACCCAGTACTTC. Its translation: CASSLDETQYF. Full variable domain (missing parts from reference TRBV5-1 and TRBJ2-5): KAGVTQTPRYLIKTRGQQVTLSCSPISGHRSVSWYQQTPGQGLQFLFEYFSETQRNKGNFPGRFSGRQFSNSRSEMNVSTLELGDSALYLCASSLDETQYFGPGTRLLVL.

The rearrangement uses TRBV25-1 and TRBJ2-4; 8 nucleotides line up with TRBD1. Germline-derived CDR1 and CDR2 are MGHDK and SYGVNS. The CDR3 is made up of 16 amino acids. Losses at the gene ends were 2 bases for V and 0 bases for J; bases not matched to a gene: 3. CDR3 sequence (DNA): TGTGCCAGCAGTGAACGGGACAGGTTAGCCAAAAACATTCAGTACTTC. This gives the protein CASSERDRLAKNIQYF.

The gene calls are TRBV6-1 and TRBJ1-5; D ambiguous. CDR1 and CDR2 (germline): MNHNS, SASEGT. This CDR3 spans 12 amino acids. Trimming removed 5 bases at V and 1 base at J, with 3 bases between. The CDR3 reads CASSPSNQPQHF. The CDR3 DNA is TGTGCCAGCAGTCCCAGCAATCAGCCCCAGCATTTT.

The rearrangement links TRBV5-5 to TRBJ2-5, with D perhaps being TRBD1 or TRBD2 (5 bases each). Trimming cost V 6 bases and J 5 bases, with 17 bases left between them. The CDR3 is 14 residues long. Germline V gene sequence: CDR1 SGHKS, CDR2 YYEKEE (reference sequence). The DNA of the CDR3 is TGTGCCAGCACCGACGGGTCGGGGCTCGAGACCCAGTACTTC. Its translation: CASTDGSGLETQYF.

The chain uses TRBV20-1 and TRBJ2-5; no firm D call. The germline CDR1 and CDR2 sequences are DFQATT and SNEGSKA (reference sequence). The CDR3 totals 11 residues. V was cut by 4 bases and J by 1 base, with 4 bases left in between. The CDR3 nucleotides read TGCAGTGCTAACCCCCAAGAGACCCAGTACTTC. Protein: CSANPQETQYF.

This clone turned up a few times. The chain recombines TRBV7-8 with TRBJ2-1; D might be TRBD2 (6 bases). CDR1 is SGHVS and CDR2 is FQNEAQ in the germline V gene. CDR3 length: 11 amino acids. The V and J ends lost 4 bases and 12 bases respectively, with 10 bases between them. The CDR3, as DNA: TGTGCCAGCAGCTCCGGACTAAGGCAGTTCTTC. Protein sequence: CASSSGLRQFF.

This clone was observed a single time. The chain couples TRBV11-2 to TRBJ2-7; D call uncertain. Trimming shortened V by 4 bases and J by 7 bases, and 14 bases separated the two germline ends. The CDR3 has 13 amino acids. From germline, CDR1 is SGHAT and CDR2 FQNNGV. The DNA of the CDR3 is TGTGCCAGCAGCTCCTCTAGTGGTGGGGAGCAGTACTTC. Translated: CASSSSSGGEQYF.

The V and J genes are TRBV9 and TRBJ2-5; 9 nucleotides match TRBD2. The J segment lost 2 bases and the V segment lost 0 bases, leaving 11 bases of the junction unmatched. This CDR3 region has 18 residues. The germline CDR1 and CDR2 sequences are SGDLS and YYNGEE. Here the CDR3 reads CASSVATPGGRGQETQYF. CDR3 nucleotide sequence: TGTGCCAGCAGCGTAGCCACCCCCGGCGGGAGGGGGCAAGAGACCCAGTACTTC.

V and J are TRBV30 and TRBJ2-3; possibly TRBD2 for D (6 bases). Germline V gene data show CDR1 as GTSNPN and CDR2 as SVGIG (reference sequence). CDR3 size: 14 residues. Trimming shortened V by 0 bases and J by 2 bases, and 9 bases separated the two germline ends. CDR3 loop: CAWSVRGNTDTQYF. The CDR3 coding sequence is TGTGCCTGGAGTGTACGCGGGAACACAGATACGCAGTATTTT.

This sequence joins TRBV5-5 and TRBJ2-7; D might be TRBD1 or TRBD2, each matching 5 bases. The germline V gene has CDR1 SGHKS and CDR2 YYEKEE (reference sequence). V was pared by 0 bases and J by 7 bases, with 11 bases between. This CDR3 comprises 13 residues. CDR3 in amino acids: CASSLVRGWEQYF. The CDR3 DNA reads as TGTGCCAGCAGCTTGGTCCGGGGCTGGGAGCAGTACTTC.

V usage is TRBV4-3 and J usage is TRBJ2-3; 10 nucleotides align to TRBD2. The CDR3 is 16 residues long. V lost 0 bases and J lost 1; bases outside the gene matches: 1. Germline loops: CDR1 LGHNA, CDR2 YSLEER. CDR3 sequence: CASSQDLAGGTDTQYF. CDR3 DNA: TGCGCCAGCAGCCAAGATCTAGCGGGGGGCACAGATACGCAGTATTTT.

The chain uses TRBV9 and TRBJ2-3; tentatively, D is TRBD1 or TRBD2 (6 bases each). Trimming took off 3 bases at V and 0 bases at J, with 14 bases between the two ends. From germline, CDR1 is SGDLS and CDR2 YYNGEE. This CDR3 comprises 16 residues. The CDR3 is CASSGTRGASTDTQYF. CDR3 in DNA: TGTGCCAGCAGCGGAACGAGGGGGGCTAGCACAGATACGCAGTATTTT. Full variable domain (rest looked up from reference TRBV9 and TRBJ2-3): DSGVTQTPKHLITATGQRVTLRCSPRSGDLSVYWYQQSLDQGLQFLIQYYNGEERAKGNILERFSAQQFPDLHSELNLSSLELGDSALYFCASSGTRGASTDTQYFGPGTRLTVL.

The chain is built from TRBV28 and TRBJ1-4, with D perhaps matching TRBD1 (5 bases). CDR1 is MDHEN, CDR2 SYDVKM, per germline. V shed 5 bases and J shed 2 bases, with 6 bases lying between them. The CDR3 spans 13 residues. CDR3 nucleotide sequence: TGTGCCAGCAGTAGACAGACTAATGAAAAACTGTTTTTT. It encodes CASSRQTNEKLFF.

The CDR3 DNA reads as TGTGCCAGTAGTACCCCCGGGGGGAAGGTTGGCGAGCAGTACTTC. Its protein is CASSTPGGKVGEQYF. The J gene is TRBJ2-7, the V gene TRBV19; 7 nucleotides match TRBD2. V trimming: 4 bases; J trimming: 6 bases; junction bases outside the gene matches: 12. Germline CDR1 and CDR2: LNHDA and SQIVND (reference sequence). The CDR3 covers 15 residues.

The CDR3 DNA reads TGTGCCAGCAGTTATGGTGAGGACGGAAACAATCAGCCCCAGCATTTT. The encoded protein is CASSYGEDGNNQPQHF. The chain has TRBV28 and TRBJ1-5; D unclear. This CDR3 spans 16 amino acids. V gave up 4 bases and J gave up 3 bases, with 16 bases separating them. Germline values: CDR1 MDHEN, CDR2 SYDVKM.

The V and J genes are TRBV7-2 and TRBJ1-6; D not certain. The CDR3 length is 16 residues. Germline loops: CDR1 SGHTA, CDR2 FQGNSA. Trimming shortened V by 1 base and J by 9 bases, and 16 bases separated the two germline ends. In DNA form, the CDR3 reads TGTGCCAGCAGCTTAGGGGTCCGCCGGGGAGGTTCACCCCTCCACTTT. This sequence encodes CASSLGVRRGGSPLHF.

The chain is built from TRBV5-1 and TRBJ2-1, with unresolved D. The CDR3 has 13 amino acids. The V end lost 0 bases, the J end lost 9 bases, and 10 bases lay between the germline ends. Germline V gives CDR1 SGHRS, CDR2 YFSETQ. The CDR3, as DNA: TGCGCCAGCAGCTTGGATACGTCCGGTGAGCAGTTCTTC. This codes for CASSLDTSGEQFF.

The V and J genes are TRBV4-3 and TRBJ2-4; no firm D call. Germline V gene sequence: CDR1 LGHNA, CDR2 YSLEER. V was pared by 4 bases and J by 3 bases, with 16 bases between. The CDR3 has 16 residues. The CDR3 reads CASSLRTFGVKNIQYF. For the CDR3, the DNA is TGCGCCAGCAGCCTTCGGACGTTTGGGGTCAAAAACATTCAGTACTTC.

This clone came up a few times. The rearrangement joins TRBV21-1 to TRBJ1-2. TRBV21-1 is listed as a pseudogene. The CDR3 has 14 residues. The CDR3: CASSKNGFPYGYTF. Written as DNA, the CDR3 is TGTGCCAGCAGCAAAAACGGTTTTCCTTATGGCTACACCTTC.

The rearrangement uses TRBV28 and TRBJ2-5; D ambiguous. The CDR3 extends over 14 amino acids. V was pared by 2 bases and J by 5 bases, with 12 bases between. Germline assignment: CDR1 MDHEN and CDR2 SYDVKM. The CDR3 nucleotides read TGTGCCAGCAGTTTACACGTGACTTGGGAGACCCAGTACTTC. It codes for CASSLHVTWETQYF.